This TCR beta chain is drawn from a study of naive and memory T cell subsets. The study's findings and limits: A few larger clonotypes appeared in naive repertoires, especially CD8, possibly memory cells re-expressing CD45RA. Findings for naive and memory subsets could not be checked against ground truth. TCR abundance followed a power law differing between naive and memory subsets.

Two oligonucleotides, mixed equimolar, formed the beta constant-region primer covering TRBC1 and TRBC2. TCRdb independently ran MiXCR on the UMI-ligation and nested PCR reads; one entry per CDR3 protein. The sample carries roughly 140,000 distinct CDR3 sequences, about 17% recorded once. This clonotype was counted between two and nine times. Its matching antigen is unknown. Germline V gene sequence: CDR1 MNHNY, CDR2 SVGAGI (reference sequence). This CDR3 is built from 19 residues. The V gene lost 4 bases and the J gene lost 0 bases, with 19 bases spanning the gap. Sequencing was done on a sample of naive CD4+ T cells from blood. This TCR derives from a human donor in good health. The J gene is TRBJ2-6, the V gene TRBV6-6; D is possibly TRBD2 (6 bases). CDR3 bases: TGTGCCAGCAGTTCCCCGGGACGGGGAGGAAGCTCTGGGGCCAACGTCCTGACTTTC. Protein sequence: CASSSPGRGGSSGANVLTF.